One and the same sample provided the 11 T cell receptor beta chains below, sequenced in a study of cytomegalovirus exposure and HLA in healthy donors. The protocol was immunoSEQ multiplex PCR, while the TCRdb copy is restricted to in-frame clones and leaves out a portion. Among 95,000 to 150,000 clones listed, approximately 95% were seen once. Sequenced sample: PBMCs. The receptors stem from a man aged 18-30 years in good health and CMV-seronegative.

The chain couples TRBV12-5 to TRBJ2-2; the D gene is possibly TRBD1 (5 bases). With 7 bases removed from V and 6 bases from J, the gap between germline ends came to 18 bases. CDR1 is LGHNT, CDR2 FRNRAP, per germline. The CDR3 is 15 residues long. CDR3 loop: CASAIPTVPAGELFF. The DNA for the CDR3 is TGTGCTAGTGCTATCCCGACAGTTCCAGCCGGGGAGCTGTTTTTT.

This chain uses TRBV4-2 with TRBJ2-7, with 9 bases fitting TRBD2. V lost 0 bases and J lost 2; bases outside the gene matches: 5. The CDR3 runs to 16 residues. Looked up from germline, CDR1 is LGHNA and CDR2 is YNFKEQ. The CDR3 loop is CASSQDQAGGPYEQYF. DNA for the CDR3: TGTGCCAGCAGCCAAGATCAAGCGGGGGGACCCTACGAGCAGTACTTC.

CDR3 protein: CASSLSPGGARDEQFF. As DNA, the CDR3 is TGTGCCAGCAGTTTAAGCCCTGGCGGGGCAAGGGATGAGCAGTTCTTC. V gene TRBV28 combines with J gene TRBJ2-1; D might be TRBD2 (6 bases). Deletions cut 2 bases from V and 8 bases from J, with 19 bases between. The CDR3 sequence is 16 residues long. The germline V gene has CDR1 MDHEN and CDR2 SYDVKM.

The chain's CDR3 is CATSTRTSGRGEQFF. CDR3 in DNA: TGTGCCACCAGCACCCGGACTAGCGGACGCGGTGAGCAGTTCTTC. The chain joins TRBV15 to TRBJ2-1; 10 bases align to TRBD2. Trimming took 4 bases from V and 9 from J; bases not matched to a gene: 9. This CDR3 is 15 amino acids long. CDR1 and CDR2 from the germline V gene are LNHNV and YYDKDF (reference sequence).

The gene calls are TRBV11-3 and TRBJ1-1; a weak D match, TRBD1 (6 bases). The CDR3 is 14 residues long. Germline loops: CDR1 SGHNT, CDR2 YENEEA. V shed 1 base and J shed 6 bases, with 12 bases lying between them. The CDR3 nucleotides are TGTGCCAGCAGCTTAGTCTCCGGGACACCTGAAGCTTTCTTT. Translated, it gives CASSLVSGTPEAFF.

This chain links TRBV7-8 with TRBJ2-2; weak D call: TRBD2 (5 bases). This CDR3 is 14 amino acids long. Deletions cut 4 bases from V and 4 bases from J, with 10 bases between. Germline V gene lookup returns CDR1 SGHVS and CDR2 FQNEAQ. This chain's CDR3 is CASSSQAGTGELFF. CDR3 DNA sequence: TGTGCCAGCAGCTCCCAGGCGGGCACCGGGGAGCTGTTTTTT.

The chain recombines TRBV27 with TRBJ2-6, with D perhaps matching TRBD2 (5 bases). V lost 0 bases to trimming and J lost 4 bases, with 7 bases between them. This CDR3 has 15 amino acids. Germline V lookup: CDR1 MNHEY, CDR2 SMNVEV (reference sequence). The CDR3 reads CASSLSLGGANVLTF. The CDR3 DNA reads TGTGCCAGCAGTTTATCACTAGGCGGGGCCAACGTCCTGACTTTC.

This chain joins TRBV19 and TRBJ2-7; weak D call: TRBD2 (6 bases). V shed 5 bases and J shed 6 bases, with 8 bases lying between them. CDR1 LNHDA and CDR2 SQIVND come from the germline V gene (reference sequence). CDR3 length: 11 residues. The CDR3 reads CASSLGGEQYF. Here the CDR3 DNA reads TGTGCCAGTAGTCTCGGGGGCGAGCAGTACTTC.

The J gene is TRBJ2-3, the V gene TRBV28; weak D call: TRBD2 (6 bases). The CDR3 totals 14 residues. The V gene lost 2 bases and the J gene lost 4 bases, with 10 bases spanning the gap. The V gene's germline CDR1 is MDHEN and CDR2 SYDVKM. CDR3 bases: TGTGCCAGCAGTTTAGGAGGGCAGGCAGATACGCAGTATTTT. Translation gives CASSLGGQADTQYF.

This clone was observed a single time. This chain connects TRBV29-1 to TRBJ2-1; a weak D match, TRBD2 (7 bases). Trimming removed 4 bases from V and 6 bases from J, with 13 bases in between. CDR1 SQVTM and CDR2 ANQGSEA come from the germline V gene. The CDR3 has 13 residues. The CDR3 DNA reads as TGCAGCGTTGTGAGGCGGGGGCGCAATGAGCAGTTCTTC. Amino acids: CSVVRRGRNEQFF.

J is TRBJ2-3 and V is TRBV9; the D gene is possibly TRBD1 (5 bases). Per the germline V gene, CDR1 is SGDLS and CDR2 is YYNGEE. Trimming took off 3 bases at V and 6 bases at J, with 14 bases between the two ends. This CDR3 contains 14 residues. The CDR3 loop is CASSEGVWSDTQYF. CDR3 coding DNA: TGTGCCAGCAGCGAAGGGGTCTGGTCGGATACGCAGTATTTT.